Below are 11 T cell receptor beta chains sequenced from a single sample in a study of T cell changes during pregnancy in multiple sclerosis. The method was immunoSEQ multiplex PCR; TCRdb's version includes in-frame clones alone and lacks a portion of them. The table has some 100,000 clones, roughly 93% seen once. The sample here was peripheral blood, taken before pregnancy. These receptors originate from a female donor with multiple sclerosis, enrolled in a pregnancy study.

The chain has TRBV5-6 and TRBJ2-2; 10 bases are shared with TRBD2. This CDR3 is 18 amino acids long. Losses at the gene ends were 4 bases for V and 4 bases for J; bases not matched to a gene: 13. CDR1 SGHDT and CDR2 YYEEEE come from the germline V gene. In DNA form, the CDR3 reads TGTGCCAGCAGCCTCCCGCAATGGACTAGCGGAGGCACCGGGGAGCTGTTTTTT. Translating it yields CASSLPQWTSGGTGELFF.

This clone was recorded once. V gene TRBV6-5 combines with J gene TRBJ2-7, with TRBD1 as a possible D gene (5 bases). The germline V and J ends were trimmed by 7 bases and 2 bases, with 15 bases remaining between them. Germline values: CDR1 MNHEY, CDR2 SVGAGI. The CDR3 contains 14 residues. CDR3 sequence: CASIRYEGAYEQYF. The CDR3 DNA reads TGTGCCAGCATCCGATATGAAGGGGCCTACGAGCAGTACTTC.

The CDR3, as DNA: TGTGCCAGCAGCCCGGGACAGGAGACCTACGAGCAGTACTTC. Translation gives CASSPGQETYEQYF. This sequence joins TRBV6-5 and TRBJ2-7, with 8 nucleotides matching TRBD1. V trimming: 6 bases; J trimming: 2 bases; junction bases outside the gene matches: 6. The CDR3 is made up of 14 amino acids. Germline CDR1 MNHEY, CDR2 SVGAGI.

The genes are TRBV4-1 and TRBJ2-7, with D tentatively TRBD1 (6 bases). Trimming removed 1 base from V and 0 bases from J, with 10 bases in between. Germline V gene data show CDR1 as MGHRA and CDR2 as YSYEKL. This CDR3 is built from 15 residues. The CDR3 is CASSQAPGHSYEQYF. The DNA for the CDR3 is TGCGCCAGCAGCCAAGCCCCGGGACACTCCTACGAGCAGTACTTC.

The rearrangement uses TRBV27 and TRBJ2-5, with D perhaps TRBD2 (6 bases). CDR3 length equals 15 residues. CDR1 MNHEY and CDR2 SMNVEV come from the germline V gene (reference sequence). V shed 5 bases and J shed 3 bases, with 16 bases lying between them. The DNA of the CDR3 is TGTGCCAGCAGTCCGGGCTTCCGGAGGGAAGAGACCCAGTACTTC. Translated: CASSPGFRREETQYF.

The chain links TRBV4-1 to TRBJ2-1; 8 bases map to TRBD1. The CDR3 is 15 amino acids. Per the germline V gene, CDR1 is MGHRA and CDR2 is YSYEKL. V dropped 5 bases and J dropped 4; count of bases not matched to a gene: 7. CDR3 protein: CASSSRDRLYNEQFF. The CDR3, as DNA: TGCGCCAGCAGCTCCCGGGACAGGCTTTACAATGAGCAGTTCTTC.

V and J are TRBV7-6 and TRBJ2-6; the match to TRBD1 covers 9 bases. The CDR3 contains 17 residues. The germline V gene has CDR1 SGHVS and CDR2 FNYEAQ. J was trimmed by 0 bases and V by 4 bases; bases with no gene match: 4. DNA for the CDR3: TGTGCCAGCAGCTACACGACAGGGGGCTCTGGGGCCAACGTCCTGACTTTC. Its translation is CASSYTTGGSGANVLTF.

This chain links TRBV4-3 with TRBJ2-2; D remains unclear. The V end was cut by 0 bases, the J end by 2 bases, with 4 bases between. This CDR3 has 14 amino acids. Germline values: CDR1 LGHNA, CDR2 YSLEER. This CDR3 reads CASSQDGNTGELFF. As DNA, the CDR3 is TGCGCCAGCAGCCAAGATGGCAACACCGGGGAGCTGTTTTTT.

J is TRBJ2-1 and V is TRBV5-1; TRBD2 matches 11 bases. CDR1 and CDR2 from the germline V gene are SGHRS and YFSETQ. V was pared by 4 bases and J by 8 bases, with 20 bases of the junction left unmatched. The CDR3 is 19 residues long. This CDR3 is CASSTRPILGLAGGDEQFF. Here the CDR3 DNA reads TGCGCCAGCAGCACCCGGCCCATCCTCGGGCTAGCGGGAGGTGATGAGCAGTTCTTC. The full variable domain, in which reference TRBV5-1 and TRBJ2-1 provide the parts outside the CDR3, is KAGVTQTPRYLIKTRGQQVTLSCSPISGHRSVSWYQQTPGQGLQFLFEYFSETQRNKGNFPGRFSGRQFSNSRSEMNVSTLELGDSALYLCASSTRPILGLAGGDEQFFGPGTRLTVL.

CDR3 DNA sequence: TGTGCCAGCAGCCCGCGGACTAGCGGATGGGCCTACGAGCAGTACTTC. Translating it yields CASSPRTSGWAYEQYF. The chain joins TRBV7-2 to TRBJ2-7; 10 bases are a match to TRBD2. This CDR3 comprises 16 residues. Germline V lookup: CDR1 SGHTA, CDR2 FQGNSA. The V segment lost 5 bases and the J segment 2 bases; nucleotides outside the gene matches: 9. Filled out from reference TRBV7-2 and TRBJ2-7, the complete variable domain reads GAGVSQSPSNKVTEKGKDVELRCDPISGHTALYWYRQSLGQGLEFLIYFQGNSAPDKSGLPSDRFSAERTGGSVSTLTIQRTQQEDSAVYLCASSPRTSGWAYEQYFGPGTRLTVT.

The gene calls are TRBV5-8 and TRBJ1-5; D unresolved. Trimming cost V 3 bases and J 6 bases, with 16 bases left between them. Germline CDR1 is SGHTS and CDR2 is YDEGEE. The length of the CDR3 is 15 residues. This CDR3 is CASSSSRVVGQPQHF. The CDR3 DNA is TGTGCCAGCAGCTCAAGCCGGGTTGTAGGTCAGCCCCAGCATTTT.